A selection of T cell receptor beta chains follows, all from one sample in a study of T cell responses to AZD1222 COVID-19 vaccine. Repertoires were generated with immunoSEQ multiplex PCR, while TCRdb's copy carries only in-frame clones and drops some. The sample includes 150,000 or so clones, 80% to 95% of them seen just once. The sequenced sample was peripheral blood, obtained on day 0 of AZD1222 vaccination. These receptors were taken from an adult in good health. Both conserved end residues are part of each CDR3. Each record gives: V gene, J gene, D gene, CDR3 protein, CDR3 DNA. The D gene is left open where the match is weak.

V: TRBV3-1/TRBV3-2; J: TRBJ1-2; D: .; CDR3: CASSQFQGRSYGYTF; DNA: TGTGCCAGCAGCCAATTCCAGGGGAGGTCCTATGGCTACACCTTC
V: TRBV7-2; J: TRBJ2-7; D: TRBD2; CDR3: CASSFGTSGGNEQYF; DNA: TGTGCCAGCAGCTTCGGGACTAGCGGGGGGAACGAGCAGTACTTC
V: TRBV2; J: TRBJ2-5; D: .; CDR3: CASSGAAIQETQYF; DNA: TGTGCCAGCAGTGGGGCAGCCATCCAAGAGACCCAGTACTTC
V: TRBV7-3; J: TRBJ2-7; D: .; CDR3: CASSLSGIEGEQYF; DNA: TGTGCCAGCAGCTTATCCGGGATAGAGGGGGAGCAGTACTTC
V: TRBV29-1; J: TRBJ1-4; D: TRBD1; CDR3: CSVAGGSNEKLFF; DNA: TGCAGCGTGGCAGGGGGGTCTAATGAAAAACTGTTTTTT
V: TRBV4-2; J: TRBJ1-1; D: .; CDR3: CASSQDRVEAFF; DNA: TGTGCCAGCAGCCAAGACAGGGTTGAAGCTTTCTTT
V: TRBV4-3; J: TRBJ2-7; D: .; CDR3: CASSQGTGNYEQYF; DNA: TGCGCCAGCAGCCAGGGCACAGGGAACTACGAGCAGTACTTC
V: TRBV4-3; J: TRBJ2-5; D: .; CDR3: CASSQVDGETQYF; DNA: TGCGCCAGCAGCCAGGTTGACGGAGAGACCCAGTACTTC
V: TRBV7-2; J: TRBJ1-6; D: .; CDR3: CASSFVASYNSPLHF; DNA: TGTGCCAGCAGCTTTGTGGCATCCTATAATTCACCCCTCCACTTT
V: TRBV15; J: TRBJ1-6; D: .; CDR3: CATSSTRQGGTLNSPLHF; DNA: TGTGCCACCAGCTCCACGAGGCAGGGCGGGACACTTAATTCACCCCTCCACTTT
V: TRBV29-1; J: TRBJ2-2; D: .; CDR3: CSVGMAGELFF; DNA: TGCAGCGTTGGGATGGCCGGGGAGCTGTTTTTT
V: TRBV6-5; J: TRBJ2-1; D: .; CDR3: CASSSGGTSYNEQFF; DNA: TGTGCCAGCAGTTCCGGAGGGACCTCCTACAATGAGCAGTTCTTC
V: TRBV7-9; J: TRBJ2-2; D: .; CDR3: CASSLGANTGELFF; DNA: TGTGCCAGCAGCTTGGGGGCGAACACCGGGGAGCTGTTTTTT
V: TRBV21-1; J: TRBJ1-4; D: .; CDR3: CASSKRFGDQRIEKLFF; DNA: TGTGCCAGCAGCAAAAGGTTCGGGGACCAAAGGATTGAAAAACTGTTTTTT